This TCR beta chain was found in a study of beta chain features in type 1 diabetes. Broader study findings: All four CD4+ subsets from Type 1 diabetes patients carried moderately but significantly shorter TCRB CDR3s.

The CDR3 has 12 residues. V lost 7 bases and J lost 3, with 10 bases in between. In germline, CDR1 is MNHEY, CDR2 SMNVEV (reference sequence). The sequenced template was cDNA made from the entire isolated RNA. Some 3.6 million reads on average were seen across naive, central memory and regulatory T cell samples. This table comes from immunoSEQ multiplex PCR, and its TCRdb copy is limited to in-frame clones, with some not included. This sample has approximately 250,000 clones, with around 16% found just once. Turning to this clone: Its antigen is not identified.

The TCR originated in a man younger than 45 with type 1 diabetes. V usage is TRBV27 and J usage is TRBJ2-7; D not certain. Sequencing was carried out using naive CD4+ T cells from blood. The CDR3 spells CASTNAFYEQYF. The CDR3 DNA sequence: TGTGCCAGCACAAACGCCTTCTACGAGCAGTACTTC.